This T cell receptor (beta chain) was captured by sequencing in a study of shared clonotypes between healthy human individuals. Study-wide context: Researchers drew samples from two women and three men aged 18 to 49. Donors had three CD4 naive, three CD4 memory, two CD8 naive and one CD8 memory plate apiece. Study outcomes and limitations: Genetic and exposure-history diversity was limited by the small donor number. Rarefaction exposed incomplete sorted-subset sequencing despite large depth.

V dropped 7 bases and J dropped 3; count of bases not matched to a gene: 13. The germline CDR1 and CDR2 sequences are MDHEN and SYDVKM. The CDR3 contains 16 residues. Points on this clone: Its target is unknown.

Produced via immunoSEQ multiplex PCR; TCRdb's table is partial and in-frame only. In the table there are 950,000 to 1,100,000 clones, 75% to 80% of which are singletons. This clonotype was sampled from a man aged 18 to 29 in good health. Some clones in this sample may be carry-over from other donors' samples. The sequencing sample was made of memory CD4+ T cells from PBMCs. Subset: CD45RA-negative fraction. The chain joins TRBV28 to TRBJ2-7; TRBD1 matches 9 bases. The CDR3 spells CASTPVGTGTIYEQYF. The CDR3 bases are TGTGCCAGCACCCCGGTTGGGACAGGGACAATCTACGAGCAGTACTTC.